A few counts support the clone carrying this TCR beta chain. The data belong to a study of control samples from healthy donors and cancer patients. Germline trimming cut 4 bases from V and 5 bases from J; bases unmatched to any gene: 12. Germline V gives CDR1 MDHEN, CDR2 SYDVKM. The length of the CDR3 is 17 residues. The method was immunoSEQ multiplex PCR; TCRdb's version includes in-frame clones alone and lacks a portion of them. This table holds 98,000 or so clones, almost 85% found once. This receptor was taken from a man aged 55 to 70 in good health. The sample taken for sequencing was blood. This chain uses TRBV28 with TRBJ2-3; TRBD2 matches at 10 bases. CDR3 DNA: TGTGCCAGCAGTTCCTTCCTTCTAGCGGGAGAAGTAGATACGCAGTATTTT. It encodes CASSSFLLAGEVDTQYF.